This T cell receptor beta chain was identified in a study of control samples from healthy donors and cancer patients. Assay used: immunoSEQ multiplex PCR; TCRdb lists only in-frame clones, some missing. The sample yields under 140,000 clones, approximately 90% seen once. This CDR3 is 14 amino acids long. Germline V gene data show CDR1 as LGHDT and CDR2 as YNNKEL (reference sequence). V gave up 3 bases and J gave up 4 bases, with 10 bases separating them. V and J are TRBV3-1 (or the pseudogene TRBV3-2) and TRBJ1-5; maybe TRBD1 (5 bases). The sequencing sample was made of PBMCs. The clonotype was recovered from a woman aged 55-69 years with lung cancer. The CDR3 DNA sequence: TGTGCCAGCAGCCATTTCGGGGCTAATCAGCCCCAGCATTTT. Amino acids: CASSHFGANQPQHF.